Presented here are 29 T cell receptor beta chains from one specimen sequenced in a study of blood T cell repertoires in COVID-19. Method: immunoSEQ multiplex PCR; TCRdb's copy keeps in-frame clones and lacks some. The sample holds approximately 430,000 clones; roughly 89% are singletons and the top ten take over 1.1%. Sequencing was performed on peripheral blood. These TCRs come from a woman aged 30 to 39 with active or convalescent COVID-19.

This clone has only a few counts. The junction shows a germline mismatch at one end, possibly a read error. The gene calls are TRBV6-1 and TRBJ1-1, with a weak D call TRBD1 (6 bases). Germline CDR1 is MNHNS and CDR2 is SASEGT. This CDR3 region has 14 residues. CDR3 nucleotide sequence: TGTGCCAGCAATGAAAGGGGGTTGGGCACTGAAGCTTTCTTT. Its translation is CASNERGLGTEAFF.

V gene TRBV5-1 combines with J gene TRBJ1-2, with TRBD1 matching 9 bases. V shed 6 bases and J 2 bases; nucleotides not matched to a gene: 8. The germline V gene encodes CDR1 SGHRS and CDR2 YFSETQ. The CDR3 runs to 15 residues. The CDR3: CASTAGTGKNYGYTF. DNA for the CDR3: TGCGCCAGCACCGCCGGGACAGGGAAGAACTATGGCTACACCTTC.

The chain combines TRBV2 with TRBJ2-2; no clear D gene. The CDR3 is made up of 16 amino acids. Trimming removed 4 bases from V and 1 base from J, with 13 bases in between. Germline V gene sequence: CDR1 SNHLY, CDR2 FYNNEI. The CDR3 DNA reads as TGTGCCAGCAGTGTCAGAGGCCCTGAGAACACCGGGGAGCTGTTTTTT. This gives the protein CASSVRGPENTGELFF.

The genes are TRBV5-4 and TRBJ2-7, with 13 bases that match TRBD2. Losses at the gene ends were 4 bases for V and 4 bases for J; bases not matched to a gene: 5. The V gene's germline CDR1 is SGHNT and CDR2 YYREEE (reference sequence). The CDR3 consists of 15 residues. The CDR3 region is CASSTRLAGGYEQYF. DNA of the CDR3: TGTGCCAGCAGCACACGACTAGCGGGGGGTTACGAGCAGTACTTC.

This chain connects TRBV19 to TRBJ2-1, with 12 positions matching TRBD1. The ends lost 6 bases at V and 1 base at J; junction bases unmatched: 4. Germline lookup yields CDR1 LNHDA and CDR2 SQIVND (reference sequence). CDR3 size: 16 residues. The CDR3 DNA follows: TGTGCCAGTAGGCTGGGACAGGGGGCATCCTACAATGAGCAGTTCTTC. It encodes CASRLGQGASYNEQFF.

V and J are TRBV6-6 and TRBJ1-5, with TRBD1 as a possible D gene (5 bases). V was clipped by 5 bases and J by 4 bases, with 12 bases between them. The CDR3 contains 14 residues. CDR1 and CDR2 from the germline V gene are MNHNY and SVGAGI (reference sequence). This CDR3 is CASSHPDKNQPQHF. CDR3 in DNA: TGTGCCAGCAGTCACCCGGACAAAAATCAGCCCCAGCATTTT.

V usage is TRBV3-1 (or the pseudogene TRBV3-2) and J usage is TRBJ1-5; D ambiguous. CDR3 length: 13 amino acids. V was trimmed by 1 base and J by 6 bases, leaving 7 bases between them. Germline V lookup: CDR1 LGHDT, CDR2 YNNKEL (reference sequence). The CDR3 bases are TGTGCCAGCAGCCAAGCGGGAGTTCAGCCCCAGCATTTT. This codes for CASSQAGVQPQHF.

This chain links TRBV25-1 with TRBJ1-2; 7 positions match TRBD1. CDR1 MGHDK and CDR2 SYGVNS come from the germline V gene. CDR3 length: 15 residues. J lost 4 bases, V lost 3 bases, and 8 bases had no gene match. CDR3 nucleotides: TGTGCCAGCAGTGATCATAGGGGGCCTTTCTATGGCTACACCTTC. Its protein product is CASSDHRGPFYGYTF.

The gene calls are TRBV6-1 and TRBJ1-6; D gene uncertain. There are 17 residues in the CDR3. In germline, CDR1 is MNHNS, CDR2 SASEGT. With 2 bases removed from V and 0 bases from J, the gap between germline ends came to 11 bases. The CDR3 DNA is TGTGCCAGCAGTGAATTGGGCAGCCACTCCTATAATTCACCCCTCCACTTT. This sequence encodes CASSELGSHSYNSPLHF.

The chain joins TRBV25-1 to TRBJ1-1, with D possibly matching TRBD1 (6 bases). Per germline, CDR1 MGHDK and CDR2 SYGVNS. There are 14 residues in the CDR3. Trimming left V 8 bases short and J 4 bases short, with 17 bases between. The CDR3 DNA reads TGTGCCAGCGTCCGGGACATGTCGGGCACTGAAGCTTTCTTT. Amino acids: CASVRDMSGTEAFF.

The chain uses TRBV18 and TRBJ1-2; 9 bases line up with TRBD1. V gave up 3 bases and J gave up 0 bases; unmatched junction bases: 5. This CDR3 region has 16 residues. CDR1 is KGHSH and CDR2 is LQKENI in the germline V gene. In DNA form, the CDR3 reads TGTGCCAGCTCACCGGGACAGGGAATTCCTAACTATGGCTACACCTTC. It specifies CASSPGQGIPNYGYTF. The variable domain in full, completed from reference TRBV18 and TRBJ1-2, reads NAGVMQNPRHLVRRRGQEARLRCSPMKGHSHVYWYRQLPEEGLKFMVYLQKENIIDESGMPKERFSAEFPKEGPSILRIQQVVRGDSAAYFCASSPGQGIPNYGYTFGSGTRLTVV.

The V and J genes are TRBV5-6 and TRBJ2-3; D is perhaps TRBD2 (5 bases). Trimming left V 3 bases short and J 2 bases short, with 7 bases between. Germline V gene sequence: CDR1 SGHDT, CDR2 YYEEEE. The CDR3 runs 13 residues. For the CDR3, the DNA is TGTGCCAGCAGCTCGGGAAACACAGATACGCAGTATTTT. As protein: CASSSGNTDTQYF.

The chain recombines TRBV5-1 with TRBJ2-3; possibly TRBD2 for D (6 bases). With 4 bases removed from V and 2 bases from J, the gap between germline ends came to 11 bases. Germline V gene lookup returns CDR1 SGHRS and CDR2 YFSETQ. There are 14 residues in the CDR3. The CDR3 region has the DNA TGCGCCAGCAGCCCGGGAGAGATCACAGATACGCAGTATTTT. Protein product: CASSPGEITDTQYF.

The chain recombines TRBV5-1 with TRBJ1-1, with TRBD1 identical over 9 bases. Trimming cost V 7 bases and J 5 bases; bases outside gene matches: 9. Germline CDR1 is SGHRS and CDR2 is YFSETQ. This CDR3 is 14 amino acids long. CDR3 DNA: TGCGCCAGCCATACCGGGACAGGGAGTACTGAAGCTTTCTTT. It codes for CASHTGTGSTEAFF.

The chain is built from TRBV3-1 (or the pseudogene TRBV3-2) and TRBJ2-3; 7 positions agree with TRBD2. Trimming cost V 1 base and J 0 bases; bases outside gene matches: 13. CDR3 size: 19 residues. Germline V lookup: CDR1 LGHDT, CDR2 YNNKEL (reference sequence). The CDR3 here is CASSQVITGGYSSTDTQYF. CDR3 nucleotides: TGTGCCAGCAGCCAAGTAATTACGGGGGGTTATTCTAGCACAGATACGCAGTATTTT.

The V gene is TRBV19, the J gene TRBJ1-6; possibly TRBD1 for D (5 bases). Trimming removed 1 base from V and 8 bases from J, with 12 bases in between. Germline V lookup: CDR1 LNHDA, CDR2 SQIVND (reference sequence). This CDR3 has 15 amino acids. The CDR3 loop is CASSIAQGLDSPLHF. In DNA, the CDR3 is TGTGCCAGTAGTATAGCGCAGGGCTTGGATTCACCCCTCCACTTT.

This rearrangement joins TRBV6-5 to TRBJ1-1, with D perhaps TRBD1 (6 bases). The CDR3 totals 13 residues. Germline CDR1 reads MNHEY; CDR2 reads SVGAGI. Trimming took off 6 bases at V and 4 bases at J, with 12 bases between the two ends. CDR3: CASRTQGSTEAFF. The CDR3 region has the DNA TGTGCCAGCAGGACACAGGGCAGCACTGAAGCTTTCTTT.

The chain links TRBV19 to TRBJ2-2, with D possibly being TRBD1 (6 bases). V shed 6 bases and J shed 4 bases, with 15 bases lying between them. From germline, CDR1 is LNHDA and CDR2 SQIVND (reference sequence). This CDR3 comprises 15 residues. The CDR3 nucleotides are TGTGCCAGTAGGTCCTTCACAGGGAGCACCGGGGAGCTGTTTTTT. Translating it yields CASRSFTGSTGELFF.

The chain recombines TRBV5-6 with TRBJ1-2, with D possibly matching TRBD1 (6 bases). In germline, CDR1 is SGHDT, CDR2 YYEEEE. Trimming removed 0 bases at V and 0 bases at J, with 9 bases between. There are 15 residues in the CDR3. This CDR3 reads CASSLGGQANYGYTF. The CDR3 DNA reads TGTGCCAGCAGCTTGGGGGGGCAGGCTAACTATGGCTACACCTTC.

This chain links TRBV27 with TRBJ2-3; perhaps TRBD2 as D (7 bases). Trimming cost V 5 bases and J 3 bases, with 21 bases left between them. Germline CDR1 reads MNHEY; CDR2 reads SMNVEV (reference sequence). The CDR3 covers 17 residues. The CDR3 loop is CASSQGRIGGGTDTQYF. CDR3 in DNA: TGTGCCAGCAGTCAGGGACGTATAGGGGGGGGGACAGATACGCAGTATTTT.

This chain uses TRBV7-2 with TRBJ2-3; 15 bases line up with TRBD2. Losses at the gene ends were 6 bases for V and 3 bases for J; bases not matched to a gene: 10. The germline V gene encodes CDR1 SGHTA and CDR2 FQGNSA. The CDR3 runs 18 residues. Here the CDR3 reads CASSRRTSGRAVTDTQYF. CDR3 DNA: TGTGCCAGCAGTCGCCGGACTAGCGGGAGGGCAGTGACAGATACGCAGTATTTT.

This chain uses TRBV24-1 with TRBJ1-6; TRBD1 aligns across 7 bases. V was clipped by 0 bases and J by 5 bases; unmatched bases: 3. The CDR3 length is 16 residues. CDR1 is KGHDR and CDR2 is SFDVKD in the germline V gene. CDR3 amino acids: CATSDLDRVNNSPLHF. As DNA, the CDR3 is TGTGCCACCAGTGATTTGGACAGGGTAAATAATTCACCCCTCCACTTT.

The J gene is TRBJ1-3, the V gene TRBV6-1; 9 bases are shared with TRBD1. The junction had 1 base not matched to a gene; V was cut back by 0 bases and J by 1 base. CDR1 MNHNS and CDR2 SASEGT come from the germline V gene. The CDR3 totals 16 residues. CDR3 in DNA: TGTGCCAGCAGTGAAGCGACAGGGGGTTCTGGAAACACCATATATTTT. Translation: CASSEATGGSGNTIYF.

The sample holds one count of this clone. The V and J genes are TRBV25-1 and TRBJ1-2; D not resolved. V lost 6 bases and J lost 3, with 8 bases in between. The CDR3 is 12 amino acids. Germline CDR1 and CDR2: MGHDK and SYGVNS. CDR3 coding DNA: TGTGCCAGCAGCGGTTCGGACTATGGCTACACCTTC. Amino acids: CASSGSDYGYTF.

The chain couples TRBV5-6 to TRBJ1-3; D is unresolved. Germline assignment: CDR1 SGHDT and CDR2 YYEEEE. This CDR3 is 16 amino acids long. V was trimmed by 0 bases and J by 1 base, leaving 11 bases between them. CDR3 region: CASSLVRRESGNTIYF. Here the CDR3 DNA reads TGTGCCAGCAGCTTGGTCAGGAGGGAGTCTGGAAACACCATATATTTT.

The sample holds one count of this clone. The chain employs TRBV27 and TRBJ2-3; 13 bases match TRBD2. This CDR3 comprises 12 residues. Trimming took 5 bases from V and 13 from J; bases not matched to a gene: 3. Germline assignment: CDR1 MNHEY and CDR2 SMNVEV (reference sequence). CDR3 loop: CASSGLAGDKYF. Here the CDR3 DNA reads TGTGCCAGCAGTGGACTAGCGGGAGATAAGTATTTT.

The rearrangement links TRBV5-6 to TRBJ1-4, with TRBD1 identical over 9 bases. This CDR3 contains 16 residues. The V and J ends lost 4 bases and 8 bases, in that order; junction bases with no gene match: 12. The germline V gene has CDR1 SGHDT and CDR2 YYEEEE. CDR3 coding DNA: TGTGCCAGCAGCAGGAAACCGGGACAGGGATACGAAAAACTGTTTTTT. Translated, it gives CASSRKPGQGYEKLFF.

The chain is built from TRBV28 and TRBJ2-3; possibly TRBD1 for D (6 bases). The CDR3 is 16 residues long. Trimming took off 0 bases at V and 2 bases at J, with 12 bases between the two ends. Per the germline V gene, CDR1 is MDHEN and CDR2 is SYDVKM. The CDR3 DNA reads as TGTGCCAGCAGTTTATGGGCAGGGGTCAACACAGATACGCAGTATTTT. This gives the protein CASSLWAGVNTDTQYF. Full variable domain (rest looked up from reference TRBV28 and TRBJ2-3): DVKVTQSSRYLVKRTGEKVFLECVQDMDHENMFWYRQDPGLGLRLIYFSYDVKMKEKGDIPEGYSVSREKKERFSLILESASTNQTSMYLCASSLWAGVNTDTQYFGPGTRLTVL.

This chain uses TRBV29-1 with TRBJ1-5; the D gene is possibly TRBD1 (5 bases). The CDR3 is 13 residues long. Germline lookup yields CDR1 SQVTM and CDR2 ANQGSEA. Trimming shortened V by 4 bases and J by 4 bases, and 11 bases separated the two germline ends. The CDR3 DNA is TGCAGCGTTGTGGCAGGGCTAAATCAGCCCCAGCATTTT. The encoded protein is CSVVAGLNQPQHF.